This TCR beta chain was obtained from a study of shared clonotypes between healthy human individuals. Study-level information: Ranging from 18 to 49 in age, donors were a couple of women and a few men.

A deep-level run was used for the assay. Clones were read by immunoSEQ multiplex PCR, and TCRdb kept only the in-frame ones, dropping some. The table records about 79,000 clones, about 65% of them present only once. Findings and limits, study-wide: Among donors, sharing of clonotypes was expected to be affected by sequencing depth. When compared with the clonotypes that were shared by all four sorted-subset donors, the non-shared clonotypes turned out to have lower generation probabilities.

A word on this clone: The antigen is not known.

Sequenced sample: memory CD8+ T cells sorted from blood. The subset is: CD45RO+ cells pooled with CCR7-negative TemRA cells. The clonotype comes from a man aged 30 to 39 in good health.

CDR3 bases: TGTGCCAGCAGCTTATGGACAGGGGGTGAAGCTTTCTTT. Encoded protein: CASSLWTGGEAFF. The chain combines TRBV7-2 with TRBJ1-1; 10 bases match TRBD1. The CDR3 length is 13 residues. V dropped 2 bases and J dropped 7; count of bases not matched to a gene: 1. The germline gives CDR1 SGHTA, CDR2 FQGNSA.